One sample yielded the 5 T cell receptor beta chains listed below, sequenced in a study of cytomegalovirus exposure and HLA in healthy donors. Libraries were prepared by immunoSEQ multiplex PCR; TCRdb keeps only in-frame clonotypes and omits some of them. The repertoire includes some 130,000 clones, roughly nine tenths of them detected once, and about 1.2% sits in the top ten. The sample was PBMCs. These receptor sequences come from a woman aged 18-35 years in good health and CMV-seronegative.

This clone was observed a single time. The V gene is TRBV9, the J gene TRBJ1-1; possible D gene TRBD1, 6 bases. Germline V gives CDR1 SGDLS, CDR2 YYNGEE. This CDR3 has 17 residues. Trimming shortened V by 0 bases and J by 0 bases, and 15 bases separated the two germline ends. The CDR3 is CASSVDPGALVNTEAFF. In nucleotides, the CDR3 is TGTGCCAGCAGCGTAGATCCAGGGGCCTTAGTGAACACTGAAGCTTTCTTT.

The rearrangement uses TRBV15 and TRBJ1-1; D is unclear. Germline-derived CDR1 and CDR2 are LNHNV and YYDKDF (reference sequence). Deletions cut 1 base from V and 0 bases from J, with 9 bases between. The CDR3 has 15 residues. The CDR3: CATSRATYMNTEAFF. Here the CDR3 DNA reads TGTGCCACCAGCAGAGCAACATACATGAACACTGAAGCTTTCTTT.

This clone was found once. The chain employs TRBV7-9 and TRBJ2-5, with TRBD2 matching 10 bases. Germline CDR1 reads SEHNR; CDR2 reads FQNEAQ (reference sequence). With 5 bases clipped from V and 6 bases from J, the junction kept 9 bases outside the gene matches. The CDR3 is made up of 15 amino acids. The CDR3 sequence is CASSVSGGAVQTQYF. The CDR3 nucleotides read TGTGCCAGCAGCGTCAGCGGGGGGGCCGTACAGACCCAGTACTTC.

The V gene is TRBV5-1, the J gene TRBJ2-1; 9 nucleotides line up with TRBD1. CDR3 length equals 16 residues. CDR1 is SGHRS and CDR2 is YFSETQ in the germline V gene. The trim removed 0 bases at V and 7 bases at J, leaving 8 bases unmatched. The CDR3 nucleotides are TGCGCCAGCAGCTTGGATGTTGGGACAGGGTATAATGAGCAGTTCTTC. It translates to CASSLDVGTGYNEQFF. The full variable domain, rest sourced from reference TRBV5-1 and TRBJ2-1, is KAGVTQTPRYLIKTRGQQVTLSCSPISGHRSVSWYQQTPGQGLQFLFEYFSETQRNKGNFPGRFSGRQFSNSRSEMNVSTLELGDSALYLCASSLDVGTGYNEQFFGPGTRLTVL.

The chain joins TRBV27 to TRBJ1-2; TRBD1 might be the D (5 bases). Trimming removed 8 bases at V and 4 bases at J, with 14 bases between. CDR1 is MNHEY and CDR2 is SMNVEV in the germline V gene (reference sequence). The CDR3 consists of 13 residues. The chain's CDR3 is CASALVRGYGYTF. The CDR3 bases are TGTGCCAGCGCCCTTGTTAGGGGCTATGGCTACACCTTC.